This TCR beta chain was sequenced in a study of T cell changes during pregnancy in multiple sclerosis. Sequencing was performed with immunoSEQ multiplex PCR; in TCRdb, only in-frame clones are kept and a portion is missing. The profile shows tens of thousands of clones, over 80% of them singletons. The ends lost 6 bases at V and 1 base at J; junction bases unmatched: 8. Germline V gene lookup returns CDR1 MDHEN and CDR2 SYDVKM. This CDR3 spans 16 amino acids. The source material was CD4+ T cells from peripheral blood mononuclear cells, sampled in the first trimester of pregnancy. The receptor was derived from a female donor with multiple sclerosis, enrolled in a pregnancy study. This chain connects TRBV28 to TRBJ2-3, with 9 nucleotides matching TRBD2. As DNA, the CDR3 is TGTGCCAGCAGCCGTCTTCGACTAGCGGGCACAGATACGCAGTATTTT. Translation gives CASSRLRLAGTDTQYF. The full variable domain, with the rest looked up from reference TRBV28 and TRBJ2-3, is DVKVTQSSRYLVKRTGEKVFLECVQDMDHENMFWYRQDPGLGLRLIYFSYDVKMKEKGDIPEGYSVSREKKERFSLILESASTNQTSMYLCASSRLRLAGTDTQYFGPGTRLTVL.